A single sample is the source of the 30 T cell receptor beta chains below, sequenced in a study of vaccination and CD4 T cells after COVID-19 (dated by TCRdb to 2022 to 2024). These receptors lack a known antigen. The treatment or condition label on this specimen signifies: roughly ten-day PBMC culture with coronavirus spike peptide pools or control peptides (ViraFEST assay). Receptor amplification or capture employed PCR. The sample was run on an Illumina iSeq 100. DNA from cultured CD4+ T cells was subjected to TCR sequencing with the Oncomine TCR Beta short-read assay at the Johns Hopkins FTIC core. TCRdb took the public reads, trimmed them with fastp at Q25, ran MiXCR for clone calling and kept in-frame beta chains. All rows with the same CDR3 protein become a single entry with the most common DNA and genes. This sample comprises approximately 20,000 distinct CDR3 sequences, around 33% of them detected only once. The ten largest account for under 15% of the sample.

Sequencing used cultured CD4+ T cells from blood. The receptors stem from a human donor with COVID-19.

This clonotype turned up a few times. The genes are TRBV19 and TRBJ1-5, with D possibly matching TRBD1 (6 bases). Trimming removed 5 bases from V and 6 bases from J, with 14 bases in between. The CDR3 length is 14 residues. Per the germline V gene, CDR1 is LNHDA and CDR2 is SQIVND (reference sequence). This CDR3 is CASSGGTSGQPQHF. For the CDR3, the DNA is TGTGCCAGTAGTGGGGGGACATCGGGTCAGCCCCAGCATTTT.

This clonotype was seen a handful of times. V is TRBV20-1 and J is TRBJ1-1, with a tentative D call TRBD1 (6 bases). CDR3 size: 15 residues. Between the trimmed V and J ends, which lost 6 bases and 5 bases, there was a span of 22 bases. Germline V CDR1 and CDR2: DFQATT, SNEGSKA (reference sequence). CDR3 loop: CSALAGGARGTEAFF. Here the CDR3 DNA reads TGCAGTGCATTGGCTGGGGGGGCTCGGGGGACTGAAGCTTTCTTT.

This clonotype was recorded a few times. The V call is TRBV28, the J call TRBJ2-7; the D gene is possibly TRBD2 (5 bases). The ends were cut back, 7 bases at V and 0 bases at J, with 19 bases in the middle. The CDR3 has 16 residues. Germline V gene sequence: CDR1 MDHEN, CDR2 SYDVKM. Here the CDR3 DNA reads TGTGCCAGCACCACGGGTACGGGGATCCCCTCCTACGAGCAGTACTTC. Translated: CASTTGTGIPSYEQYF.

The rearrangement joins TRBV23-1 to TRBJ1-6; unclear D gene. TRBV23-1 counts as an open reading frame of uncertain function. The germline V and J ends were trimmed by 4 bases and 5 bases, with 15 bases remaining between them. The CDR3 spans 16 residues. The CDR3 coding sequence is TGCGCCAGCAGTCTTAACAAGGCAGGAGATAATTCACCCCTCCACTTT. Amino acid sequence: CASSLNKAGDNSPLHF.

The chain carries TRBV11-2 and TRBJ2-7, with unresolved D. This CDR3 is built from 14 residues. The V gene lost 2 bases and the J gene lost 6 bases, with 14 bases spanning the gap. Germline CDR1 reads SGHAT; CDR2 reads FQNNGV. The CDR3: CASSLNSKVGEQYF. The CDR3 bases are TGTGCCAGCAGCTTAAACAGTAAAGTGGGCGAGCAGTACTTC.

CDR3: CARQGYGETQYF. The CDR3 bases are TGTGCCCGACAGGGCTACGGGGAGACCCAGTACTTC. The chain is built from TRBV30 and TRBJ2-5, with 7 positions matching TRBD1. Germline V gene lookup returns CDR1 GTSNPN and CDR2 SVGIG (reference sequence). Trimming at V came to 8 bases and at J to 5 bases, leaving 8 bases not matched to a gene. There are 12 residues in the CDR3.

About this clonotype: At one of its ends the junction is not consistent with the germline gene, which may arise from a read error. The chain has TRBV7-2 and TRBJ2-5, with 7 bases fitting TRBD2. The CDR3 consists of 15 residues. Looked up from germline, CDR1 is SGHTA and CDR2 is FQGNSA. CDR3 loop: CAGSPGTIKQETQYF. DNA for the CDR3: TGTGCCGGCAGCCCCGGGACTATCAAACAAGAGACCCAGTACTTC. The full variable domain, rest sourced from reference TRBV7-2 and TRBJ2-5, is GAGVSQSPSNKVTEKGKDVELRCDPISGHTALYWYRQSLGQGLEFLIYFQGNSAPDKSGLPSDRFSAERTGGSVSTLTIQRTQQEDSAVYLCAGSPGTIKQETQYFGPGTRLLVL.

This clonotype has just a few counts. The chain has TRBV18 and TRBJ1-2; 7 positions match TRBD1. The CDR3 sequence is 15 residues long. Trimming took 3 bases from V and 1 from J; bases not matched to a gene: 5. CDR1 KGHSH and CDR2 LQKENI come from the germline V gene. The CDR3 protein is CASSPPTGVNYGYTF. Written as DNA, the CDR3 is TGTGCCAGCTCACCGCCAACAGGGGTTAACTATGGCTACACCTTC.

V gene TRBV11-2 combines with J gene TRBJ1-2; D unresolved. From germline, CDR1 is SGHAT and CDR2 FQNNGV. The CDR3 consists of 15 residues. Trimming took 6 bases from V and 2 from J, leaving 16 bases between them. For the CDR3, the DNA is TGTGCCAGCAGACCGGGTATACAGCTGAACTATGGCTACACCTTC. Translation: CASRPGIQLNYGYTF.

The rearrangement uses TRBV5-1 and TRBJ2-3; 7 positions match TRBD2. The germline V gene encodes CDR1 SGHRS and CDR2 YFSETQ. The CDR3 extends over 14 amino acids. Losses at the gene ends were 7 bases for V and 3 bases for J; bases not matched to a gene: 8. Here the CDR3 reads CASRETSSTDTQYF. CDR3 DNA sequence: TGCGCCAGCCGTGAGACTAGCAGTACAGATACGCAGTATTTT.

J is TRBJ1-2 and V is TRBV12-3 or TRBV12-4, with D unclear. The CDR3 has 12 residues. V was shortened by 7 bases and J by 8 bases, with 14 bases between the two germline ends. CDR3 in DNA: TGTGCCAGCACCTCGACCAGGCAGGGCTACACCTTC. This codes for CASTSTRQGYTF.

V gene TRBV10-3 combines with J gene TRBJ2-5; TRBD2 matches at 9 bases. J lost 3 bases, V lost 3 bases, and 8 bases had no gene match. The germline CDR1 and CDR2 sequences are ENHRY and SYGVKD. This CDR3 contains 16 residues. The CDR3 spells CAISDHTSGGKETQYF. The DNA for the CDR3 is TGTGCCATCAGTGACCACACGAGCGGGGGGAAAGAGACCCAGTACTTC.

A word on this clonotype: The junction does not match germline at one end; this may be a read error. V gene TRBV10-1 combines with J gene TRBJ2-3, with D possibly TRBD1 on 5 matching bases. CDR1 WNHNN and CDR2 SYGVQD come from the germline V gene (reference sequence). The CDR3 sequence is 12 residues long. CDR3 coding DNA: TGCGCCAGCCAGGGTAGTCCAGACACGCAGTATTTT. This encodes CASQGSPDTQYF.

This clonotype has only one observation. The genes are TRBV7-2 and TRBJ1-2; 9 nucleotides line up with TRBD1. V was pared by 6 bases and J by 4 bases, with 6 bases of the junction left unmatched. The CDR3 runs to 14 residues. Per germline, CDR1 SGHTA and CDR2 FQGNSA. CDR3 loop: CASSFDRGSYGYTF. The DNA for the CDR3 is TGTGCCAGCAGTTTCGACAGGGGGTCCTATGGCTACACCTTC. The whole variable domain, remainder taken from reference TRBV7-2 and TRBJ1-2, is GAGVSQSPSNKVTEKGKDVELRCDPISGHTALYWYRQSLGQGLEFLIYFQGNSAPDKSGLPSDRFSAERTGGSVSTLTIQRTQQEDSAVYLCASSFDRGSYGYTFGSGTRLTVV.

Only a few counts were recorded for this clonotype. In DNA form, the CDR3 reads TGTGCCAGCAGCTTAGTTGTGGGTCGGGATTCACCCCTCCACTTT. This sequence encodes CASSLVVGRDSPLHF. The rearrangement links TRBV7-2 to TRBJ1-6; D uncertain. The ends were cut back, 1 base at V and 8 bases at J, with 12 bases in the middle. There are 15 residues in the CDR3. The germline V gene encodes CDR1 SGHTA and CDR2 FQGNSA.

As regards this clonotype: Germline and junction disagree at one end, which may indicate a read error. The rearrangement uses TRBV7-8 and TRBJ2-5, with a possible D match to TRBD1 (6 bases). Germline-derived CDR1 and CDR2 are SGHVS and FQNEAQ. This CDR3 has 16 amino acids. In DNA, the CDR3 is TGTGCTAGCAACCCGATCACAGGGCGCCGGAGGGAGACCCAGTACTTC. Translating it yields CASNPITGRRRETQYF.

The chain has TRBV7-9 and TRBJ1-4, with D unclear. The CDR3 is 15 amino acids. Germline loops: CDR1 SEHNR, CDR2 FQNEAQ (reference sequence). Trimming pared 8 bases from V and 0 bases from J, leaving 13 bases between. This CDR3 reads CASVKTGATNEKLFF. The CDR3 nucleotides read TGTGCCAGCGTTAAAACCGGGGCAACTAATGAAAAACTGTTTTTT. The full variable domain, its missing parts supplied by reference TRBV7-9 and TRBJ1-4, is DTGVSQNPRHKITKRGQNVTFRCDPISEHNRLYWYRQTLGQGPEFLTYFQNEAQLEKSRLLSDRFSAERPKGSFSTLEIQRTEQGDSAMYLCASVKTGATNEKLFFGSGTQLSVL.

The chain couples TRBV20-1 to TRBJ2-7; D gene unclear. Germline loops: CDR1 DFQATT, CDR2 SNEGSKA (reference sequence). V was pared by 6 bases and J by 3 bases, with 9 bases between. This CDR3 comprises 11 residues. CDR3 DNA sequence: TGCAGTGCGCCCTCCGTCTACGAGCAGTACTTC. This sequence encodes CSAPSVYEQYF.

This clonotype counts as medium-sized. The CDR3 DNA reads TGTGCCAGCAGTTACCGTGGGGCTGGAAACACCATATATTTT. Translating gives CASSYRGAGNTIYF. The rearrangement links TRBV6-2 or TRBV6-3 to TRBJ1-3; D remains unclear. V dropped 2 bases and J dropped 2 bases, with 7 bases sitting between them. The CDR3 is 14 amino acids. CDR1 and CDR2 from the germline V gene are MNHEY and SVGEGT.

The chain couples TRBV7-3 to TRBJ2-3; D is possibly TRBD1 or TRBD2 (5 bases each). This CDR3 is built from 13 residues. The germline V and J ends were trimmed by 3 bases and 4 bases, with 8 bases remaining between them. Germline CDR1 and CDR2: SGHTA and FQGTGA. CDR3 coding DNA: TGTGCCAGCAGCTTGGGGACCCCAGATACGCAGTATTTT. This encodes CASSLGTPDTQYF.

The table lists this clonotype with a few counts. The gene calls are TRBV19 and TRBJ1-1, with D tentatively TRBD1 (5 bases). The germline V gene has CDR1 LNHDA and CDR2 SQIVND (reference sequence). CDR3 length: 14 amino acids. Trimming cost V 6 bases and J 6 bases, with 17 bases left between them. CDR3 loop: CASRGRGDGSEAFF. Here the CDR3 DNA reads TGTGCCAGTAGGGGGAGGGGCGATGGGTCTGAAGCTTTCTTT.

This clonotype has a handful of counts. The J gene is TRBJ1-2, the V gene TRBV6-1, with a weak D call TRBD1 (5 bases). Trimming took off 8 bases at V and 1 base at J, with 17 bases between the two ends. This CDR3 region has 15 residues. Looked up from germline, CDR1 is MNHNS and CDR2 is SASEGT. In DNA form, the CDR3 reads TGTGCCAGCCGGTCGCTCAGGGCCAATAACTATGGCTACACCTTC. Its protein product is CASRSLRANNYGYTF.

The V gene is TRBV7-9, the J gene TRBJ1-4; D gene unclear. The germline V gene has CDR1 SEHNR and CDR2 FQNEAQ (reference sequence). The CDR3 extends over 14 amino acids. Trimming took 3 bases from V and 7 from J, leaving 12 bases between them. Here the CDR3 reads CASSFTVGSEKLFF. In DNA, the CDR3 is TGTGCCAGCAGCTTCACCGTGGGGAGTGAAAAACTGTTTTTT.

This clonotype was observed a handful of times. The chain has TRBV7-9 and TRBJ1-6; TRBD1 aligns across 10 bases. This CDR3 comprises 14 residues. The V gene end was trimmed by 5 bases and the J gene end by 9 bases; junction bases not matched to a gene: 4. Germline V gene data show CDR1 as SEHNR and CDR2 as FQNEAQ (reference sequence). DNA of the CDR3: TGTGCCAGCAGCCGGACAGGGGGTATTTCACCCCTCCACTTT. It specifies CASSRTGGISPLHF.

The V gene is TRBV7-2, the J gene TRBJ2-7; possibly TRBD2 for D (5 bases). V gave up 1 base and J gave up 0 bases, with 10 bases separating them. Germline V lookup: CDR1 SGHTA, CDR2 FQGNSA. This CDR3 is built from 15 residues. The CDR3, as DNA: TGTGCCAGCAGCTTAGTCGGGGTGAGCTCCTACGAGCAGTACTTC. It is translated as CASSLVGVSSYEQYF. The full variable domain, completed using reference TRBV7-2 and TRBJ2-7, is GAGVSQSPSNKVTEKGKDVELRCDPISGHTALYWYRQSLGQGLEFLIYFQGNSAPDKSGLPSDRFSAERTGGSVSTLTIQRTQQEDSAVYLCASSLVGVSSYEQYFGPGTRLTVT.

The CDR3 DNA sequence: TGTGCCAGCAGAACAACAGGGTTCTCCTACAATGAGCAGTTCTTC. Amino acid sequence: CASRTTGFSYNEQFF. The chain is built from TRBV5-3 and TRBJ2-1, with D possibly being TRBD1 (6 bases). TRBV5-3 carries the ORF label, with uncertain function. With 8 bases removed from V and 0 bases from J, the gap between germline ends came to 15 bases. The CDR3 totals 15 residues.

This chain links TRBV5-4 with TRBJ2-4; the match to TRBD1 covers 7 bases. V lost 6 bases and J lost 0; bases outside the gene matches: 9. The length of the CDR3 is 16 residues. Germline V lookup: CDR1 SGHNT, CDR2 YYREEE (reference sequence). CDR3 residues: CASTQTGKLAKNIQYF. In DNA form, the CDR3 reads TGTGCCAGCACGCAGACAGGGAAACTAGCCAAAAACATTCAGTACTTC.

This clonotype occurred a few times. In DNA, the CDR3 is TGCAGCGTTGGTAGGGACAAGTATCAGCCCCAGCATTTT. It yields the protein CSVGRDKYQPQHF. The gene calls are TRBV29-1 and TRBJ1-5; tentative D call: TRBD1 (6 bases). Germline CDR1 SQVTM, CDR2 ANQGSEA. The CDR3 covers 13 residues. The ends were cut back, 4 bases at V and 5 bases at J, with 12 bases in the middle.

This clonotype was observed a handful of times. The chain recombines TRBV7-9 with TRBJ1-2; 7 nucleotides line up with TRBD1. The CDR3 has 15 residues. V lost 5 bases, J lost 14 bases, and 20 bases stayed unmatched. Looked up from germline, CDR1 is SEHNR and CDR2 is FQNEAQ (reference sequence). CDR3 DNA: TGTGCCAGCAGCCCGGCGCCCAGGGGGGACCCGTCGTGGACCTTC. Protein sequence: CASSPAPRGDPSWTF.

V gene TRBV20-1 combines with J gene TRBJ2-5; tentative D call: TRBD2 (5 bases). With 5 bases removed from V and 3 bases from J, the gap between germline ends came to 13 bases. The CDR3 length is 13 residues. Germline values: CDR1 DFQATT, CDR2 SNEGSKA (reference sequence). CDR3 sequence: CSAAPGKKETQYF. The CDR3 DNA follows: TGCAGTGCTGCCCCGGGAAAAAAAGAGACCCAGTACTTC.